A selection of T cell receptor beta chains follows, all from one sample in a study of T-cell memory formation after mild COVID-19. TCRdb recomputed calls from the 5' RACE reads with MiXCR, one row per CDR3 protein. The data hold 280,000 or so distinct CDR3 sequences, with approximately 8% observed a single time. Sequencing input: PBMCs or a T cell subset sorted from them (not recorded which). The receptors originated from a man younger than 30 who had mild COVID-19 (a few samples of this study predate the infection). Cell type and time point are not known. Both conserved end residues are part of each CDR3. Each record gives: J gene, D gene, clone size, V gene, CDR3 DNA, CDR3 protein. D genes are given only for firm matches. Only some rows state a clone size, as once, few, many or a class for expanded clones.

>TRBJ1-2|.|few|TRBV20-1
TGCAGTGCCGGTGACCCCGGGGTTCGGGATGGCTACACCTTC
CSAGDPGVRDGYTF
>TRBJ2-1|TRBD2|.|TRBV7-3
TGTGCCAGCAGCTTAGCGGGGGGCCAACCCAATGAGCAGTTCTTC
CASSLAGGQPNEQFF
>TRBJ2-3|.|few|TRBV12-3/TRBV12-4
TGTGCCAGCAGCCTAGGGAGCCTGAGCACAGATACGCAGTATTTT
CASSLGSLSTDTQYF
>TRBJ2-1|.|.|TRBV12-3/TRBV12-4
TGTGCCAGCAGTGACGACAATGAGCAGTTCTTC
CASSDDNEQFF
>TRBJ1-2|TRBD1|many|TRBV12-3/TRBV12-4
TGTGCCAGCACCCTAACAGGGGGCTATGGCTACACCTTC
CASTLTGGYGYTF
>TRBJ2-2|TRBD2|.|TRBV7-6
TGTGCCAGCAGCCCGCTAGCGGGGCCGAACACCGGGGAGCTGATTTTT
CASSPLAGPNTGELIF
>TRBJ2-6|TRBD1|many|TRBV5-4
TGTGCCAGCAGCTTTAGGACAGGGTTACTTGGGGCCAACGTCCTGACTTTC
CASSFRTGLLGANVLTF
>TRBJ2-5|.|many|TRBV20-1
TGCAGTGCTAGAGGGGGGGTGGAGACCCAGTACTTC
CSARGGVETQYF
>TRBJ2-1|TRBD2|.|TRBV18
TGTGCCAGCTCACCACTAGCGGGGGGTCCTGAGCAGTTCTTC
CASSPLAGGPEQFF
>TRBJ1-1|.|.|TRBV5-8
TGTGCCAGCAGCCGCAGGGTCTCGTACACTGAAGCTTTCTTT
CASSRRVSYTEAFF
>TRBJ1-3|TRBD1|few|TRBV29-1
TGCAGCGTCGAACAGGGGGCGAGTGGAAACACCATATATTTT
CSVEQGASGNTIYF
>TRBJ2-2|TRBD2|.|TRBV4-2
TGTGCCAGCAGCCGGGGCGGGGGTGGCACCGGGGAGCTGTTTTTT
CASSRGGGGTGELFF
>TRBJ2-5|TRBD1|many|TRBV5-5
TGTGCCAGCAGCCGGGTGACAGGGGCCGAAGAGACCCAGTACTTC
CASSRVTGAEETQYF
>TRBJ2-7|TRBD1|.|TRBV4-3
TGCGCCAGCAGCCAAGATCGGGCTTCGGGGACAGTGGTTGGCTACGAGCAGTACTTC
CASSQDRASGTVVGYEQYF
>TRBJ2-5|.|few|TRBV20-1
TGCAGTGCTGGGGATGGGGGGAAAGAGACCCAGTACTTC
CSAGDGGKETQYF
>TRBJ1-5|.|.|TRBV7-2
TGTGCCAGCAGCTGGGCTGTCAATCAGCCCCAGCATTTT
CASSWAVNQPQHF
>TRBJ2-1|TRBD2|few|TRBV28
TGTGCCAGCAGTTTATTTGGCGGGGGGGCCCGGAATGAGCAGTTCTTC
CASSLFGGGARNEQFF
>TRBJ1-5|.|few|TRBV11-2
TGTGCCAGCAGCCGGGACGGGAGCGATCAGCCCCAGCATTTT
CASSRDGSDQPQHF
>TRBJ2-7|.|.|TRBV7-9
TGTGCCAGCAGCTGGGGTCCCTACGAGCAGTACTTC
CASSWGPYEQYF
>TRBJ1-5|.|.|TRBV3-1
TGTGCCAGCAGCCAAGATAGCTGGGGTCAGCCCCAGCATTTT
CASSQDSWGQPQHF
>TRBJ2-7|TRBD2|.|TRBV12-3/TRBV12-4
TGTGCCAGCAGTTTCGGGAGCGGGGGTTACGAGCAGTACTTC
CASSFGSGGYEQYF
>TRBJ2-7|.|few|TRBV5-1
TGCGCCAGCAGCCCACAGGGAGTCGGGGGCGAGCAGTACTTC
CASSPQGVGGEQYF
>TRBJ2-4|TRBD2|many|TRBV5-1
TGCGCCAGCAGCCCTCATCGGGGGGGGCAGACCAAAAACATTCAGTACTTC
CASSPHRGGQTKNIQYF
>TRBJ2-1|TRBD2|.|TRBV7-2
TGTGCCAGCAGAGGACTAGCGCAATACAATGAGCAGTTCTTC
CASRGLAQYNEQFF
>TRBJ2-2|.|few|TRBV15
TGTGCCACCAGCAGAGACGCCGCCGTCGGGGAGCTGTTTTTT
CATSRDAAVGELFF
>TRBJ2-1|TRBD2|.|TRBV10-3
TGTTCCATCGCCAGGACTAGCGGGGGGCTGAGCTCCTACAATGAGCAGTTCTTC
CSIARTSGGLSSYNEQFF